This T cell receptor (beta chain) was retrieved from a study of memory CD4+ T cells and cytomegalovirus serostatus (dated by TCRdb to about 2019). For the wider study: The roughly 33 healthy Belgian adults in the cohort included 9 who were CMV seropositive and approximately 24 who were CMV seronegative. CD4+ memory TCRbeta repertoires of a Belgian cohort with known cytomegalovirus serostatus were sequenced in order to replicate a published TCR-based CMV serostatus classifier. Results the study describes overall, beyond this receptor: Unlike the original study, which covered naive and memory CD4+ and CD8+ populations, the Belgian study sequenced only CD4+CD45RO+ memory cells. Of around 150 previously reported CMV-associated TCRbeta sequences, 60 to 85 appeared in the CD4+ memory repertoires, each in one to five individuals. On the Belgian cohort, the classifier built on the original framework reached a median bootstrapped AUC of roughly 0.94, with a 95% CI of 0.76-1.00. The results were interpreted as suggesting that the CMV-associated TCR signature is mostly present in the CD4+ memory repertoire. For predicting CMV serostatus, the median bootstrapped AUC was approximately 0.95 using the original framework and about 0.9 using a US-trained random forest.

Genomic DNA was extracted from sorted cells with the Quick-DNA Microprep Kit. TCRbeta DNA was amplified with the immunoSEQ hsTCRbeta kit following the manufacturer's protocol. An Illumina MiSeq instrument was used to sequence the TCRbeta libraries. Concerning the study's data processing: After out-of-frame sequences were removed, 2.4 million or so distinct TCRbeta sequences remained, averaging about 66,813 per individual. Each individual was scored by the count of 164 previously reported CMV-associated TCRbeta sequences and the total productive distinct TCRbeta count. A beta-binomial model was reimplemented in Python, and scikit-learn random forests with default parameters were trained on data from the US cohort. Classifier performance on the Belgian cohort was summarized as median AUC with percentile confidence intervals calculated over 10,000 bootstrap iterations. TCRdb took this table from immuneACCESS and kept in-frame rearrangements with V and J called. Such tables lack part of the clones; where checked against another copy, unresolved V genes explain under half of the gap, and the rest is unexplained. V, J and clone size are taken as reported in that table, and D and trimming were inferred from the DNA itself. The sample table shows around 50,000 clones, and roughly 78% are seen once. The top ten clones comprise 0.5% to 0.7% of the sample.

Note on this clone: No cognate antigen has been identified for it. Within one base of it there is no much larger clone, and no base qualities were kept.

From a lookup of the germline V gene, CDR1 and CDR2 are KGHSH and LQKENI. The CDR3 runs 13 amino acids, cysteine and phenylalanine included. Only the CDR3 DNA is retained, 39 bases long and in frame from the first base. V and J lose 1 base and 3 bases, and a span of 6 bases separates them. Single viable CD3+CD4+CD8-CD45RO+ cells were sorted as memory CD4+ T cells on a FACSAria II. CMV serostatus was determined using a Roche Elecsys assay that detects serum IgG against CMV pp150, pp28, p38 and p52. After thawing, total CD4+ T cells were enriched by positive selection with CD4 magnetic microbeads. Samples originated from another study that specifically interrogated the CD4+ T cell memory repertoire. Peripheral blood mononuclear cells were isolated and cryopreserved following standard operating procedures; serum was stored at -80 °C. The staining used CD3-PerCP (BW264/56), CD4-APC (RPA-T4), CD45RO-PE (UCHT1) and CD8-Pacific Orange (3B5) antibodies, and Sytox blue was used to exclude non-viable cells.

The sequencing sample was made of memory CD4+ T cells from blood. Recombination connected TRBV18 to TRBJ1-2; TRBD1 is a possible D gene, resting on 6 matching bases. The sequence was collected from an adult in good health and CMV-seronegative. The CDR3 corresponds to CASSPQGDYGYTF. The nucleotides read TGTGCCAGCTCACCACAGGGGGACTATGGCTACACCTTC.